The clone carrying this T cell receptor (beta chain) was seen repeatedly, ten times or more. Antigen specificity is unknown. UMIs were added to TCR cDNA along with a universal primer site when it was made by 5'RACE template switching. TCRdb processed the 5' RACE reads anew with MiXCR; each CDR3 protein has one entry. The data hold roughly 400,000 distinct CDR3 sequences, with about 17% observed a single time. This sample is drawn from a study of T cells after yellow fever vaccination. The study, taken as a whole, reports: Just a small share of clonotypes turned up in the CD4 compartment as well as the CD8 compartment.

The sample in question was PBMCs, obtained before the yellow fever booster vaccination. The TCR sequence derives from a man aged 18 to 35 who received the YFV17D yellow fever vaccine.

CDR3 sequence reads: CSVEEARKETQYF. CDR3 nucleotides: TGCAGCGTTGAAGAGGCTAGAAAAGAGACCCAGTACTTC. The chain combines TRBV29-1 with TRBJ2-5, with D unclear. The CDR3 contains 13 residues. CDR1 is SQVTM, CDR2 ANQGSEA, per germline. Trimming stripped 0 bases from V and 3 bases from J, with 8 bases between.